The rows below give T cell receptor beta chains drawn from one sample of a study of T cell responses to AZD1222 COVID-19 vaccine. Assay used: immunoSEQ multiplex PCR; TCRdb lists only in-frame clones, some missing. The table shows approximately 150,000 clones, with roughly 92% occurring only once. The sample here was peripheral blood, taken on day 0 of AZD1222 vaccination. These receptor sequences come from an adult in good health. Each CDR3 is given with its conserved first and last residue. The order of the fields is J gene, clone size, D gene, V gene, CDR3 DNA, CDR3 protein. D genes are given only for firm matches. Where a row states a size, it is once, few, many or the class of an expanded clone; other rows omit it.

TRBJ2-1 - - TRBV7-6 TGTGCCAGCAGCCCCCGGCTAAGCTCGGACCCTTACAATGAGCAGTTCTTC CASSPRLSSDPYNEQFF
TRBJ1-5 - TRBD1 TRBV9 TGTGCCAGCAGCGAGGGACAGGGTAGCAATCAGCCCCAGCATTTT CASSEGQGSNQPQHF
TRBJ2-7 - - TRBV5-6 TGTGCCAGCAGCCGGACAGAATACGAGCAGTACTTC CASSRTEYEQYF
TRBJ1-2 - - TRBV5-1 TGCGCCAGCAGCCGGGGACAACAGGGCTATGGCTACACCTTC CASSRGQQGYGYTF
TRBJ2-2 - TRBD1 TRBV4-2 TGTGCCAGCAGCCAAGAACTCGCTACAGGGGCTACGAACACCGGGGAGCTGTTTTTT CASSQELATGATNTGELFF
TRBJ1-3 - - TRBV10-3 TGTGCCATCAGTGACTCCGGCGGGGTGGGCGGAAACACCATATATTTT CAISDSGGVGGNTIYF
TRBJ1-5 - - TRBV21-1 TGTGCCAGCAGCAAAGTGAGGGAAATTGGGAATAGCAATCAGCCCCAGCATTTT CASSKVREIGNSNQPQHF
TRBJ1-3 few TRBD1 TRBV4-1 TGCGCCAGCAGACAGGACAGGGGATCTGGAAACACCATATATTTT CASRQDRGSGNTIYF
TRBJ2-3 few - TRBV9 TGTGCCAGCAGCGTAGCGGAGAGGGTAGATACGCAGTATTTT CASSVAERVDTQYF
TRBJ1-1 - TRBD1 TRBV4-2 TGTGCCAGCAGCCAACCAGGGGGCGGCACTGAAGCTTTCTTT CASSQPGGGTEAFF
TRBJ2-7 many - TRBV10-3 TGTGCCATCAGTGAGTCGGGCCGGATTAGTTCGCCCTACGAGCAGTACTTC CAISESGRISSPYEQYF
TRBJ2-3 - - TRBV7-3 TGTGCCAGCAGTCCCCGGGGGGCGAGCACAGATACGCAGTATTTT CASSPRGASTDTQYF
TRBJ2-5 - TRBD1 TRBV6-5 TGTGCCAGCGAGATGAACAGGGGGACAGAGACCCAGTACTTC CASEMNRGTETQYF
TRBJ1-1 - - TRBV5-5 TGTGCCAGCAGCTTGGACAGGGCGAACACTGAAGCTTTCTTT CASSLDRANTEAFF
TRBJ2-5 - TRBD2 TRBV29-1 TGCAGCTCAACTGGGACTAGCGGGGAAGAGACCCAGTACTTC CSSTGTSGEETQYF
TRBJ1-6 - TRBD1 TRBV10-3 TGTGCCATCAGTGAAACAGGGGCGGAAAATTCACCCCTCCACTTT CAISETGAENSPLHF
TRBJ1-6 - TRBD1 TRBV10-3 TGTGCCATCAGTGCTATCGGGACAGATAATTCACCCCTCCACTTT CAISAIGTDNSPLHF
TRBJ2-7 - - TRBV10-3 TGTGCCATCAGTGAGAACTCCCCCTCGGAGCAGTACTTC CAISENSPSEQYF
TRBJ1-1 - - TRBV7-9 TGTGCCAGCAGCTTGTTATCCACTGAAGCTTTCTTT CASSLLSTEAFF
TRBJ2-7 - - TRBV18 TGTGCCAGCTCACCAGGGCAAGAAAAGTCCTACGAGCAGTACTTC CASSPGQEKSYEQYF
TRBJ1-2 - TRBD1 TRBV6-2/TRBV6-3 TGTGCCAGCAGTTACCCGACAGGGGGTCACACCTTC CASSYPTGGHTF
TRBJ2-7 - - TRBV27 TGTGCCAGCAGGCAGGAGTACGAGCAGTACTTC CASRQEYEQYF
TRBJ2-2 once - TRBV5-4 TGTGCCAGCAGCCGACAAGGGGGGACCGGGGAGCTGTTTTTT CASSRQGGTGELFF
TRBJ2-4 - - TRBV4-1 TGCGCCAGCAGCCAAGATTTAGGGGTTGGCATTCAGTACTTC CASSQDLGVGIQYF
TRBJ2-3 - - TRBV27 TGTGCCAGCAGTTGGCTGGGGGCCACAGATACGCAGTATTTT CASSWLGATDTQYF
TRBJ1-2 - TRBD1 TRBV6-6 TGTGCCAGCAGTTACGGGGACAGGGGATCGTATGGCTACACCTTC CASSYGDRGSYGYTF
TRBJ2-3 - - TRBV5-4 TGTGCCAGCAGCATTGACTTGCTGGGGACAGATACGCAGTATTTT CASSIDLLGTDTQYF
TRBJ1-3 - TRBD1 TRBV18 TGTGCCAGCTCACCGGCAGACAGGGCTCCCGGAAACACCATATATTTT CASSPADRAPGNTIYF
TRBJ2-3 - - TRBV6-1 TGTGCCAGCACCGACCCGGGGACTGGGGGCTATACGCAGTATTTT CASTDPGTGGYTQYF
TRBJ1-1 - TRBD1 TRBV6-5 TGTGCCAGCAGTCTCAAGACAGGGGCAAACACTGAAGCTTTCTTT CASSLKTGANTEAFF
TRBJ1-4 - TRBD1 TRBV12-3/TRBV12-4 TGTGCCAGCCGACAGGGTAATGAAAAACTGTTTTTT CASRQGNEKLFF
TRBJ2-7 - - TRBV19 TGTGCCAGTACCAGACAGGGAGGCCCCTACGAGCAGTACTTC CASTRQGGPYEQYF
TRBJ1-4 - - TRBV5-1 TGCGCCAGCAGCCGGGACGGAGGGAATGAAAAACTGTTTTTT CASSRDGGNEKLFF
TRBJ1-6 - TRBD1 TRBV5-4 TGTGCCAGCAGCTGGGACAGGGATAATTCACCCCTCCACTTT CASSWDRDNSPLHF
TRBJ2-7 few - TRBV6-9 TGTGCCAGCACCCTCAGGCCTCAGGCCCTTCGGAACCACGAGCAGTACTTC CASTLRPQALRNHEQYF
TRBJ1-1 - - TRBV19 TGTGCCAGTAAAATAGAGACTGAAGCTTTCTTT CASKIETEAFF
TRBJ2-2 - - TRBV6-5 TGTGCCAGCAGTTACCGGGGGACCGGGACCGGGGAGCTGTTTTTT CASSYRGTGTGELFF
TRBJ2-3 - - TRBV28 TGTGCCAGCAGTTTGGGCGGGGCTAGCACAGATACGCAGTATTTT CASSLGGASTDTQYF
TRBJ2-2 - - TRBV7-6 TGTGCCAGCAGCGGGACGGGGGCCACCGGGGAGCTGTTTTTT CASSGTGATGELFF
TRBJ2-3 - TRBD2 TRBV7-3 TGTGCCAGCAGCTTAGCCAGCGGGGGGACTAGCACAGATACGCAGTATTTT CASSLASGGTSTDTQYF
TRBJ1-1 - TRBD1 TRBV19 TGTGCCAGTAGCCCGTCCCGGGACAGGGTGGCTGAAGCTTTCTTT CASSPSRDRVAEAFF
TRBJ2-7 - - TRBV5-6 TGTGCCAGCAGCTTGTCAGGTACCTACGAGCAGTACTTC CASSLSGTYEQYF
TRBJ1-1 - TRBD1 TRBV11-2 TGTGCCAGCAGCTTCGACAGGGTGGGGACTGAAGCTTTCTTT CASSFDRVGTEAFF
TRBJ1-5 - TRBD1 TRBV27 TGTGCCAGCAGCCCGACAGGGGTTTGGCAGCCCCAGCATTTT CASSPTGVWQPQHF
TRBJ2-4 - TRBD1 TRBV6-8 TGTGCCAGCAGTTCCGTCCTAATGACTCCGACAGGGGGCAGATCGGGGAACATTCAGTACTTC CASSSVLMTPTGGRSGNIQYF
TRBJ2-7 - - TRBV5-1 TGCGCCAGCGTCCCAAACCAGGGGTTGGGGGACGAGCAGTACTTC CASVPNQGLGDEQYF
TRBJ1-2 - - TRBV27 TGTGCCAGCAGGCTTTCGGGGGGCAATGGCTACACCTTC CASRLSGGNGYTF
TRBJ1-3 - - TRBV7-2 TGTGCCAGCAGCTTAGCGCGGGGGCTGAGCTCTGGAAACACCATATATTTT CASSLARGLSSGNTIYF
TRBJ1-3 - - TRBV2 TGTGCCAGCAGCCCAGGGACAAAGGGAAACACCATATATTTT CASSPGTKGNTIYF
TRBJ1-1 - - TRBV6-5 TGTGCCAGCAGTTACAGGGCTGCGGTTTTTGCTGAAGCTTTCTTT CASSYRAAVFAEAFF
TRBJ2-6 - - TRBV7-3 TGTGCCAGCAGCCAACCGGGGAAAGGGGCCAACGTCCTGACTTTC CASSQPGKGANVLTF
TRBJ2-2 few - TRBV2 TGTGCCAGCAGGGGTGGTGGGGCCGGGGAGCTGTTTTTT CASRGGGAGELFF
TRBJ2-1 once TRBD2 TRBV5-4 TGTGCCAGCAGCTTGGCGGGAGGCCCCAGCAATGAGCAGTTCTTC CASSLAGGPSNEQFF
TRBJ2-7 - - TRBV2 TGTGCCAGCAACGAGGGGTACGACGAGCAGTACTTC CASNEGYDEQYF
TRBJ1-2 - - TRBV3-1/TRBV3-2 TGTGCCAGCAGCGAAACGGGCGCAAGCTATGGCTACACCTTC CASSETGASYGYTF
TRBJ1-4 - - TRBV28 TGTGCCAGCATCTTGTCGGGTGGAGAAAAACTGTTTTTT CASILSGGEKLFF
TRBJ1-3 - - TRBV2 TGTGCCAGCAGTGGGACAACTGGAAACACCATATATTTT CASSGTTGNTIYF
TRBJ1-3 once - TRBV12-5 TGTGCTAGTGGTTTAGCGGCGGGGCAGGGAATAGGAAACACCATATATTTT CASGLAAGQGIGNTIYF
TRBJ2-5 - - TRBV29-1 TGCAGCGTTGACATTGGTGGGGGGGCCCGGGAGACCCAGTACTTC CSVDIGGGARETQYF
TRBJ2-5 - - TRBV28 TGTGCCAGCAGTTCTGCGCACCTACAAGAGACCCAGTACTTC CASSSAHLQETQYF